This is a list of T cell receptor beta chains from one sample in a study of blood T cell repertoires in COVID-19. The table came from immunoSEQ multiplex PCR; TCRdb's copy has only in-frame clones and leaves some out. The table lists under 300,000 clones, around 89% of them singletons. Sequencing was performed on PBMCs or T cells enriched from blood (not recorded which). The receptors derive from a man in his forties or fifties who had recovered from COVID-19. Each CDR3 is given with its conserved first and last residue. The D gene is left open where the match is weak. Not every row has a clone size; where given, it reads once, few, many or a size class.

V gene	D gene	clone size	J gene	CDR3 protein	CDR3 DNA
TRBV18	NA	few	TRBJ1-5	CASSPPGESNQPQHF	TGTGCCAGCTCACCACCCGGGGAAAGCAATCAGCCCCAGCATTTT
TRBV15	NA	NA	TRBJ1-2	CATSLDRTNYGYTF	TGTGCCACCAGCCTCGACAGAACTAACTATGGCTACACCTTC
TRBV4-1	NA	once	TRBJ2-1	CASSQAYSRNEQFF	TGCGCCAGCAGCCAGGCTTATTCTAGGAATGAGCAGTTCTTC
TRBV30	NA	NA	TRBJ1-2	CAWSVSTDYGYTF	TGTGCCTGGAGTGTAAGCACGGACTATGGCTACACCTTC
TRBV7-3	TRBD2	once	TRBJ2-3	CASSLGVTSGRAGATDTQYF	TGTGCCAGCAGCTTAGGAGTCACTAGCGGGAGAGCGGGGGCCACAGATACGCAGTATTTT
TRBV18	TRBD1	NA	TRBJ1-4	CASSQTGDGEKLFF	TGTGCCAGCTCCCAGACAGGGGATGGCGAAAAACTGTTTTTT
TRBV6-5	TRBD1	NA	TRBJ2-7	CASSYFRQGKYEQYF	TGTGCCAGCAGTTACTTTCGACAGGGGAAGTACGAGCAGTACTTC
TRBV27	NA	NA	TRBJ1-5	CASSLYPREYSNQPQHF	TGTGCCAGCAGTTTATATCCCCGGGAATATAGCAATCAGCCCCAGCATTTT
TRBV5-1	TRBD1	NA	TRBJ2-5	CASSSSGTGVKTQYF	TGCGCCAGCAGCTCTTCCGGGACAGGGGTCAAGACCCAGTACTTC
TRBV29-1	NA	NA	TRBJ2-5	CSVEGTSSSQETQYF	TGCAGCGTTGAAGGCACCTCTAGCTCTCAAGAGACCCAGTACTTC
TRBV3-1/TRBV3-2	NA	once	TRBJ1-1	CASSLAQGSTEAFF	TGTGCCAGCAGCCTCGCACAGGGATCCACTGAAGCTTTCTTT
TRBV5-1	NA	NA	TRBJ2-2	CASTPTGNTGELFF	TGCGCCAGCACACCGACAGGGAACACCGGGGAGCTGTTTTTT
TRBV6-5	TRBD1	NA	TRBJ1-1	CASSSTGGAAFF	TGTGCCAGCAGTTCGACAGGGGGCGCGGCTTTCTTT
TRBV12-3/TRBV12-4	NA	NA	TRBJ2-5	CASRGSSGETQYF	TGTGCCAGCAGGGGTAGCTCGGGAGAGACCCAGTACTTC
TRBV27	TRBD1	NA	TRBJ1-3	CASEVGGTDHSGNTIYF	TGTGCCAGCGAAGTAGGGGGGACAGACCACTCTGGAAACACCATATATTTT
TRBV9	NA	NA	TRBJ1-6	CASSVDVAYNSPLHF	TGTGCCAGCAGCGTAGATGTAGCCTATAATTCACCCCTCCACTTT
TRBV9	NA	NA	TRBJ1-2	CASSEGWGGIGVAYGYTF	TGTGCCAGCAGCGAAGGATGGGGAGGCATAGGGGTGGCATACGGCTACACCTTC
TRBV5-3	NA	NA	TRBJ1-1	CARSPRYAEAFF	TGTGCCAGAAGCCCTAGATATGCTGAAGCTTTCTTT
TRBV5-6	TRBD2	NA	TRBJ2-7	CASRLGLAGAPHEQYF	TGTGCCAGCAGATTGGGACTAGCGGGGGCCCCCCACGAGCAGTACTTC
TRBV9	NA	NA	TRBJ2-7	CASSVGLSGYEQYF	TGTGCCAGCAGCGTAGGCCTAAGCGGTTACGAGCAGTACTTC
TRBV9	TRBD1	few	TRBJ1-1	CASSISGGQVEAFF	TGTGCCAGCAGCATTAGCGGCGGACAGGTTGAAGCTTTCTTT
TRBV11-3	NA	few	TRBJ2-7	CASSLYGDSYEQYF	TGTGCCAGCAGCTTGTACGGAGATTCCTACGAGCAGTACTTC
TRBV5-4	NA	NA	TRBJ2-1	CASSLGTPSFLSEQFF	TGTGCCAGCAGCTTGGGGACTCCATCCTTCCTTTCCGAGCAGTTCTTC
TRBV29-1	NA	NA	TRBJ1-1	CSVGLGLRALDTEAFF	TGCAGCGTTGGGTTGGGATTGAGGGCGTTAGACACTGAAGCTTTCTTT
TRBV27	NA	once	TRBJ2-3	CASSLNSRLYNPTVDTQYF	TGTGCCAGCAGTTTAAACTCCCGACTATACAACCCCACTGTGGATACGCAGTATTTT
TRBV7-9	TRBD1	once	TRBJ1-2	CASSLDNTRTGGGYTF	TGTGCCAGCAGCTTAGACAACACCAGGACAGGGGGAGGCTACACCTTC
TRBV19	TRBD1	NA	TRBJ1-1	CASSRQGIGTEAFF	TGTGCCAGTAGTAGACAGGGAATCGGCACTGAAGCTTTCTTT
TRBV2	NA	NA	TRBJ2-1	CASSERSSREPYNEQFF	TGTGCCAGCAGTGAAAGGTCGAGCAGGGAACCCTACAATGAGCAGTTCTTC
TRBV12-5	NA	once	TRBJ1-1	CASGLVVTPMNTEAFF	TGTGCTAGTGGTTTGGTAGTGACACCAATGAACACTGAAGCTTTCTTT
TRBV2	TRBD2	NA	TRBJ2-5	CASRLAGGPSETQYF	TGTGCCAGCAGACTAGCGGGAGGGCCGAGTGAGACCCAGTACTTC
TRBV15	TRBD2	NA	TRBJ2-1	CATSRTGTIYNEQFF	TGTGCCACCAGCAGGACCGGGACTATATACAATGAGCAGTTCTTC
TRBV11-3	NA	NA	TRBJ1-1	CASSPETNTEAFF	TGTGCCAGCAGCCCGGAGACTAACACTGAAGCTTTCTTT
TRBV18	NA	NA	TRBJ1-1	CASSPIDTNTEAFF	TGTGCCAGCTCACCCATAGACACGAACACTGAAGCTTTCTTT